This T cell receptor (beta chain) was captured by sequencing in a study of long-term antiretroviral therapy in people with HIV. Study-level information: In the earliest collections, sampling predates the 2015 immediate-ART recommendation by about a decade.

General study findings and limits: Adherence to ART, viral resistance and therapy changes lacked any data.

The assay, immunoSEQ v3.0, was run at survey level. Profiling relied on immunoSEQ multiplex PCR, and the TCRdb table lists in-frame clones only, not all of them. The sample holds tens of thousands of clones; roughly nine tenths are singletons and the top ten take roughly 0.94%. One or more pre-ART and two or more post-ART PBMC samples were available from each donor. The CDR3 loop spans 13 amino acids. Germline assignment: CDR1 SGHNT and CDR2 YYREEE (reference sequence). Trimming pared 4 bases from V and 3 bases from J, leaving 11 bases between. This clone has only one observation. Its antigen is not known.

This rearrangement joins TRBV5-4 to TRBJ2-7, with a tentative D call TRBD2 (5 bases). This TCR was recovered from a man between 50 and 59 years old with HIV. Material: unsorted PBMCs, obtained 2 years after starting antiretroviral therapy. CDR3: CASSLGRDYEQYF. DNA of the CDR3: TGTGCCAGCAGCCTCGGACGGGACTACGAGCAGTACTTC. The entire variable domain, with the rest obtained from reference TRBV5-4 and TRBJ2-7, is as follows: ETGVTQSPTHLIKTRGQQVTLRCSSQSGHNTVSWYQQALGQGPQFIFQYYREEENGRGNFPPRFSGLQFPNYSSELNVNALELDDSALYLCASSLGRDYEQYFGPGTRLTVT.